The clone carrying this T cell receptor (beta chain) was counted only a few times. Its antigen remains unidentified. Germline values: CDR1 MNHEY, CDR2 SVGAGI. The germline V and J ends were trimmed by 6 bases and 2 bases, with 9 bases remaining between them. The CDR3 totals 13 residues. This specimen comes from a study of beta chain features in type 1 diabetes. Study conclusions and caveats: Patients with Type 1 diabetes showed moderately but significantly shorter TCRB CDR3s in all four CD4+ subsets.

Expressed TCRB transcripts were sequenced, since all the RNA that had been isolated was reverse transcribed. Clones were read by immunoSEQ multiplex PCR, and TCRdb kept only the in-frame ones, dropping some. The sample lists some 220,000 clones; about a tenth were seen once. The receptor was isolated from a man between 18 and 35 years old in good health. The sample consisted of central memory CD4+ T cells from blood. The chain couples TRBV6-5 to TRBJ2-3, with D uncertain. CDR3 DNA sequence: TGTGCCAGCAGACCCGCAGCCACAGATACGCAGTATTTT. The encoded protein is CASRPAATDTQYF.